One T cell receptor beta chain is described in this entry. Its antigen is not known. Primed by a sample-barcoded 5' primer and a J-beta primer mix, a second PCR proceeded for roughly 7 to 12 cycles. TCRdb recomputed calls from the 5' RACE reads with MiXCR, one row per CDR3 protein. The repertoire holds 1.5 million to 2 million distinct CDR3 sequences, with under 30% as singletons. This entry belongs to a study of blood T cells in healthy people across ages. Study-level findings and limits: More naive CD4+ cells and higher diversity were found in long-lived than in aged donors.

Trimming pared 4 bases from V and 0 bases from J, leaving 10 bases between. Germline CDR1 reads WSHSY; CDR2 reads SAAADI. This CDR3 region has 16 residues. This receptor was taken from a woman in her 30s in good health. The sequencing sample was made of blood. V usage is TRBV10-2 and J usage is TRBJ1-6; D is perhaps TRBD1 (5 bases). CDR3 amino acids: CASSARGGSYNSPLHF. The CDR3 region has the DNA TGCGCCAGCAGTGCAAGGGGAGGCTCCTATAATTCACCCCTCCACTTT.